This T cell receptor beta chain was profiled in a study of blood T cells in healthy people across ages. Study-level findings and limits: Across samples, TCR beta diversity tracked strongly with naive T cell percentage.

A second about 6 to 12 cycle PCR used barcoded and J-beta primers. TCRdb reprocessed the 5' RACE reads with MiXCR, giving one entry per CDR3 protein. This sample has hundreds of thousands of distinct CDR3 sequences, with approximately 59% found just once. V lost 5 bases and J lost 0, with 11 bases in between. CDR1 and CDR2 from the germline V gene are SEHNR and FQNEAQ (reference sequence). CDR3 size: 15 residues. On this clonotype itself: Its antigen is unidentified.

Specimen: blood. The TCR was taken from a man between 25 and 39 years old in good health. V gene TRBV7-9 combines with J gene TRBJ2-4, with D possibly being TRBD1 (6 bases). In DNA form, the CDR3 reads TGTGCCAGCAGCCTATGGACAGTAGCCAAAAACATTCAGTACTTC. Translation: CASSLWTVAKNIQYF.